This is a list of T cell receptor beta chains from one sample in a study of T cell responses to AZD1222 COVID-19 vaccine. Produced via immunoSEQ multiplex PCR; TCRdb's table is partial and in-frame only. The sample has about 97,000 clones; 70% to 90% are singletons. The sample was peripheral blood, taken on day 0 of AZD1222 vaccination. These receptors came from an adult in good health. Each CDR3 is given with its conserved first and last residue. Some rows mark clone size as missing; the rest say once, few, many or name a class of expanded clone.

>TRBJ1-4|TRBV15|-
CATSGRAEKLFF
>TRBJ2-5|TRBV7-6|few
CASSYGTGTSETQYF
>TRBJ1-2|TRBV12-5|-
CASFTGVENYGYTF
>TRBJ1-6|TRBV7-2|-
CASSSSRQGFSPLHF
>TRBJ2-4|TRBV6-1|-
CASSEWVLVLAKNIQYF
>TRBJ1-1|TRBV6-5|-
CASSYSHRGANTEAFF
>TRBJ1-1|TRBV23-1|-
CASGARGGNTEAFF
>TRBJ2-4|TRBV6-1|many
CASSDSGVAKNIQYF
>TRBJ1-5|TRBV30|-
CAWSVQGMNQPQHF
>TRBJ2-5|TRBV7-3|-
CASSLGAGPKETQYF
>TRBJ1-2|TRBV28|-
CASSWVSGTGAQGGYTF
>TRBJ1-2|TRBV9|-
CASSVAENYGYTF
>TRBJ2-2|TRBV28|-
CASSPAGAAGELFF
>TRBJ2-5|TRBV19|-
CASRSGTGTQETQYF
>TRBJ2-2|TRBV19|-
CASSGQGGTGELFF
>TRBJ2-3|TRBV6-4|-
CASSRDITDTQYF
>TRBJ1-3|TRBV19|-
CASRPTTWTGNTIYF
>TRBJ2-7|TRBV2|-
CASLAGGPGEQYF
>TRBJ1-1|TRBV5-6|-
CASRFEGFTEAFF
>TRBJ2-7|TRBV10-2|-
CASSAGKGVHYEQYF
>TRBJ1-2|TRBV6-6|-
CASSWDSYGYTF
>TRBJ1-5|TRBV6-4|-
CASSLDRNQPQHF
>TRBJ1-6|TRBV2|once
CASRTGQLIYNSPLHF
>TRBJ2-2|TRBV6-5|-
CASRTGRAGELFF
>TRBJ1-5|TRBV4-1|-
CASSQGAISNQPQHF
>TRBJ2-7|TRBV15|-
CATSRVSGGPHEQYF
>TRBJ2-5|TRBV5-1|-
CASGTPQETQYF
>TRBJ1-2|TRBV28|-
CASRTRHYGYTF
>TRBJ2-3|TRBV4-1|-
CASSQDYLAGATDTQYF
>TRBJ1-5|TRBV2|once
CASRGLRSNQPQHF
>TRBJ1-5|TRBV7-8|-
CASSASLGFQPQHF
>TRBJ1-3|TRBV19|once
CASYPAKTGSGNTIYF
>TRBJ2-1|TRBV6-5|-
CASSYRIYNEQFF
>TRBJ1-1|TRBV19|-
CATFARPNTEAFF
>TRBJ2-1|TRBV12-3/TRBV12-4|-
CASSLGEQFF
>TRBJ1-2|TRBV19|-
CASSPTGSGYGYTF
>TRBJ2-1|TRBV28|-
CASNRAGTYNEQFF
>TRBJ1-4|TRBV5-1|-
CASSLGDRGIKKLFF
>TRBJ1-6|TRBV12-3/TRBV12-4|-
CASSLRGNSPLHF
>TRBJ2-2|TRBV19|-
CASTLGSGGQNTGELFF
>TRBJ2-7|TRBV10-3|-
CATSGGRSPEQYF
>TRBJ1-2|TRBV19|-
CASNYYGYTF
>TRBJ2-3|TRBV24-1|-
CATSPTGGSDTQYF
>TRBJ1-2|TRBV20-1|few
CSATIIYGYTF
>TRBJ2-1|TRBV3-1/TRBV3-2|-
CASRALGEQFF
>TRBJ1-1|TRBV27|-
CASRRGDSNTEAFF
>TRBJ1-1|TRBV10-2|-
CASTGTPGQMNTEAFF
>TRBJ1-4|TRBV7-2|-
CASSLAGTANEKLFF
>TRBJ1-2|TRBV11-2|-
CASSPNNLYGYTF
>TRBJ1-1|TRBV6-5|few
CASSYGPATEAFF
>TRBJ1-1|TRBV19|-
CASSSGGGNTEAFF
>TRBJ1-1|TRBV11-2|-
CASSLNSAGANTEAFF